This T cell receptor beta chain came from a study of CD8 T cells in Susac syndrome. Sequencing of TCR beta, carried out with a high-throughput approach, was applied to CD8+ and CD4+ T cells from the blood. Each multiple sclerosis control was a treatment-naive patient with relapsing-remitting disease that was either stable or active. Negative isolation yielded CD4+ and CD8+ T cells, and FACS enriched TEMRA cells. Germline assignment: CDR1 MNHEY and CDR2 SMNVEV (reference sequence). The CDR3 runs to 13 residues. Trimming shortened V by 6 bases and J by 4 bases, and 9 bases separated the two germline ends. The RNA input was 0.5 to 1 ug, and it was reverse transcribed with random hexamers. Amplification of TCR beta CDR3 was carried out by immunoSEQ multiplex PCR, which covered 54 Vbeta and 13 Jbeta segments. One entry per CDR3 protein results from TCRdb running MiXCR on the immunoSEQ multiplex PCR reads. The table shows about 150,000 distinct CDR3 sequences, with roughly 94% occurring only once.

This clonotype was sampled from a human donor with multiple sclerosis. Sequencing was carried out using CD8+ T cells from PBMCs. The chain joins TRBV27 to TRBJ1-4; D gene ambiguous. The CDR3 here is CASSLVYNEKLFF. The CDR3 nucleotides are TGTGCCAGCAGCCTCGTTTATAATGAAAAACTGTTTTTT.